These 22 T cell receptor beta chains were sequenced from one sample in a study of T-cell memory formation after mild COVID-19. TCRdb reanalysed the 5' RACE reads using MiXCR and keeps one entry per CDR3 protein. The sample includes 430,000 or so distinct CDR3 sequences, 20% to 25% of them seen just once. The sequencing input was PBMCs or a T cell subset sorted from them (not recorded which). The source is an adult woman who had mild COVID-19 (a few samples of this study predate the infection). Cell type and time point are not known.

The rearrangement links TRBV7-9 to TRBJ2-5; D perhaps matches TRBD1 (5 bases). V dropped 5 bases and J dropped 5 bases, with 18 bases sitting between them. The CDR3 contains 15 residues. Germline-derived CDR1 and CDR2 are SEHNR and FQNEAQ (reference sequence). Written as DNA, the CDR3 is TGTGCCAGCAGCAATGGGGCCGCGCAGGAGGAGACCCAGTACTTC. The encoded protein is CASSNGAAQEETQYF. Variable domain in full (rest from reference TRBV7-9 and TRBJ2-5): DTGVSQNPRHKITKRGQNVTFRCDPISEHNRLYWYRQTLGQGPEFLTYFQNEAQLEKSRLLSDRFSAERPKGSFSTLEIQRTEQGDSAMYLCASSNGAAQEETQYFGPGTRLLVL.

This chain uses TRBV12-3 or TRBV12-4 with TRBJ2-2, with 10 bases lining up with TRBD2. The CDR3 loop spans 16 amino acids. The V and J ends lost 4 bases and 6 bases, in that order; junction bases with no gene match: 8. The CDR3, as DNA: TGTGCCAGCAGTTCCGGACTAGCGGCATTGCCCGGGGAGCTGTTTTTT. It is translated as CASSSGLAALPGELFF.

The rearrangement joins TRBV19 to TRBJ1-1, with TRBD1 as a possible D gene (5 bases). Trimming removed 8 bases from V and 4 bases from J, with 23 bases in between. The CDR3 extends over 16 amino acids. Germline V gene sequence: CDR1 LNHDA, CDR2 SQIVND (reference sequence). CDR3 coding DNA: TGTGCCAGTGGTGCCTACGGAGGCCTGGGGGGCACTGAAGCTTTCTTT. This sequence encodes CASGAYGGLGGTEAFF.

The gene calls are TRBV6-2 or TRBV6-3 and TRBJ2-1, with TRBD2 matching over 8 bases. Trimming cost V 5 bases and J 9 bases; bases outside gene matches: 6. Germline V gene data show CDR1 as MNHEY and CDR2 as SVGEGT. The CDR3 is 13 residues long. The CDR3 bases are TGTGCCAGCAGTCCTCGGACTAGCACTGAGCAGTTCTTC. Translation gives CASSPRTSTEQFF.

The sample holds a few counts of this clonotype. This sequence joins TRBV24-1 and TRBJ1-1; the D gene is possibly TRBD1 (5 bases). The CDR3 is 15 residues long. Trimming took off 9 bases at V and 3 bases at J, with 19 bases between the two ends. The germline CDR1 and CDR2 sequences are KGHDR and SFDVKD. The CDR3: CATRTSGGVDTEAFF. CDR3 in DNA: TGTGCCACCCGGACAAGCGGAGGTGTGGACACTGAAGCTTTCTTT.

A few counts support this clonotype. A read error may account for a junction end that differs from germline. V usage is TRBV9 and J usage is TRBJ1-3, with D unresolved. This CDR3 contains 16 residues. From germline, CDR1 is SGDLS and CDR2 YYNGEE. CDR3 coding DNA: TGTGCCAGCAGCGTAAATACGGGTTTCTCTCGAAACACCATATATTTT. Amino acid sequence: CASSVNTGFSRNTIYF.

There are a few counts of this clonotype. The V call is TRBV7-9, the J call TRBJ1-2; D call uncertain. The CDR3 contains 14 residues. V shed 0 bases and J shed 2 bases, with 7 bases lying between them. Germline CDR1 SEHNR, CDR2 FQNEAQ (reference sequence). CDR3 DNA: TGTGCCAGCAGCTTAGCATCGGTCAACTATGGCTACACCTTC. As protein: CASSLASVNYGYTF.

This clonotype was picked up a small number of times. This chain joins TRBV21-1 and TRBJ2-3; TRBD1 is the table's D call and was not checked against the DNA. TRBV21-1 counts as a pseudogene. CDR3 length: 19 amino acids. The CDR3 is CATHRLGQGTLPSSDTQYF. CDR3 in DNA: TGTGCCACCCATCGCCTCGGACAGGGGACGCTCCCCAGCTCAGATACGCAGTATTTT.

This clonotype was counted only a few times. V and J are TRBV7-2 and TRBJ2-7, with TRBD2 identical over 10 bases. V trimming: 8 bases; J trimming: 5 bases; junction bases outside the gene matches: 9. The CDR3 covers 14 residues. Germline V gene data show CDR1 as SGHTA and CDR2 as FQGNSA. The chain's CDR3 is CASGIAGGRDEQYF. The CDR3 DNA sequence: TGTGCCAGCGGAATAGCGGGAGGTAGGGACGAGCAGTACTTC. The complete variable domain, with remaining parts taken from reference TRBV7-2 and TRBJ2-7, reads GAGVSQSPSNKVTEKGKDVELRCDPISGHTALYWYRQSLGQGLEFLIYFQGNSAPDKSGLPSDRFSAERTGGSVSTLTIQRTQQEDSAVYLCASGIAGGRDEQYFGPGTRLTVT.

The V and J genes are TRBV12-3 or TRBV12-4 and TRBJ1-5; 7 bases map to TRBD1. The CDR3 has 16 residues. The V gene end was trimmed by 4 bases and the J gene end by 1 base; junction bases not matched to a gene: 7. CDR3 nucleotides: TGTGCCAGCAGTTCGGCGCAGGGGGTGAGCAATCAGCCCCAGCATTTT. Translated: CASSSAQGVSNQPQHF.

In DNA form, the CDR3 reads TGTGCCAGCAGTTTCCGCAGACCTAATCCGGCTGAAGCTTTCTTT. Its translation: CASSFRRPNPAEAFF. The chain links TRBV12-3 or TRBV12-4 to TRBJ1-1; no firm D call. Trimming left V 3 bases short and J 6 bases short, with 17 bases between. The CDR3 consists of 15 residues.

V gene TRBV12-3 or TRBV12-4 combines with J gene TRBJ1-1; 8 bases agree with TRBD1. Unmatched junction bases numbered 8, after V lost 6 bases and J lost 5 bases. This CDR3 is 14 amino acids long. The CDR3 DNA reads as TGTGCCAGCAGACTCGACAGGGGAGGGACTGAAGCTTTCTTT. It encodes CASRLDRGGTEAFF.

This clonotype appeared a few times. The chain joins TRBV10-3 to TRBJ1-2; D unresolved. This CDR3 spans 12 amino acids. CDR1 is ENHRY and CDR2 is SYGVKD in the germline V gene. V shed 2 bases and J shed 2 bases, with 3 bases lying between them. The CDR3: CAISEGNYGYTF. CDR3 sequence (DNA): TGTGCCATCAGTGAGGGGAACTATGGCTACACCTTC.

This clonotype has only a few counts. The genes are TRBV20-1 and TRBJ2-1; D possibly corresponds to TRBD2 (6 bases). Germline CDR1 and CDR2: DFQATT and SNEGSKA (reference sequence). With 0 bases removed from V and 9 bases from J, the gap between germline ends came to 9 bases. This CDR3 has 12 amino acids. As DNA, the CDR3 is TGCAGTGCTAGAGATCTCGGGAGTGAGCAGTTCTTC. Translated, it gives CSARDLGSEQFF.

The chain recombines TRBV30 with TRBJ2-5, with D uncertain. In germline, CDR1 is GTSNPN, CDR2 SVGIG (reference sequence). The CDR3 has 14 residues. V lost 1 base and J 7 bases, leaving 16 bases between the germline ends. CDR3 DNA sequence: TGTGCCTGGAGTGGAGGTACCAGCACGGGGACCCAGTACTTC. Its protein is CAWSGGTSTGTQYF.

V gene TRBV5-1 combines with J gene TRBJ2-3; weak D call: TRBD2 (7 bases). CDR1 is SGHRS, CDR2 YFSETQ, per germline. V was trimmed by 0 bases and J by 4 bases, leaving 12 bases between them. CDR3 length: 15 amino acids. For the CDR3, the DNA is TGCGCCAGCAGCTTGGACGGGGGGCCTCCAGATACGCAGTATTTT. Translated, it gives CASSLDGGPPDTQYF.

The rearrangement uses TRBV7-9 and TRBJ2-1; D gene uncertain. Germline CDR1 SEHNR, CDR2 FQNEAQ (reference sequence). V was shortened by 8 bases and J by 12 bases, with 11 bases between the two germline ends. This CDR3 spans 10 amino acids. The CDR3 region has the DNA TGTGCCAGCGACGGCGCACGGCAGTTCTTC. Protein sequence: CASDGARQFF.

This clonotype was observed a few times. The V and J genes are TRBV30 and TRBJ1-1, with D unclear. The germline V gene has CDR1 GTSNPN and CDR2 SVGIG (reference sequence). Trimming left V 5 bases short and J 1 base short, with 11 bases between. This CDR3 is 13 amino acids long. CDR3 nucleotide sequence: TGTGCCTGGTTTCGGTTCGGGAACACTGAAGCTTTCTTT. Its protein product is CAWFRFGNTEAFF.

The V gene is TRBV5-1, the J gene TRBJ2-7; D may be TRBD1 or TRBD2 (5 bases each). Trimming shortened V by 0 bases and J by 3 bases, and 13 bases separated the two germline ends. This CDR3 has 15 amino acids. CDR1 SGHRS and CDR2 YFSETQ come from the germline V gene. The CDR3 region is CASSLDGAPLYEQYF. In nucleotides, the CDR3 is TGCGCCAGCAGCTTGGACGGGGCTCCCCTCTACGAGCAGTACTTC.

This clonotype appeared a few times. The CDR3, as DNA: TGCAGTGCTAGTGAGGGCTCGGCTGAAGCTTTCTTT. It translates to CSASEGSAEAFF. The chain links TRBV20-1 to TRBJ1-1; D is unclear. Germline V gives CDR1 DFQATT, CDR2 SNEGSKA (reference sequence). This CDR3 is built from 12 residues. The V end lost 3 bases, the J end lost 6 bases, and 11 bases lay between the germline ends.

The CDR3 DNA is TGTGCCAGCCGAGGGGACTCCTACACCGGGGAGCTGTTTTTT. Translation gives CASRGDSYTGELFF. This chain joins TRBV7-2 and TRBJ2-2; tentatively, D is TRBD2 (6 bases). Trimming removed 8 bases from V and 3 bases from J, with 13 bases in between. CDR1 and CDR2 from the germline V gene are SGHTA and FQGNSA. The CDR3 is 14 residues long.

The chain links TRBV6-5 to TRBJ2-1; 8 bases are shared with TRBD2. V was clipped by 3 bases and J by 7 bases; unmatched bases: 8. The CDR3 runs 15 residues. Germline CDR1 MNHEY, CDR2 SVGAGI. The CDR3 loop is CASSYGSGITNEQFF. DNA of the CDR3: TGTGCCAGCAGTTATGGTAGCGGGATTACTAATGAGCAGTTCTTC.